The rows below give T cell receptor beta chains drawn from one sample of a study of identical twins. TCRdb processed the 5' RACE reads anew with MiXCR; each CDR3 protein has one entry. There are about 240,000 distinct CDR3 sequences in the sample; about 7.5% occur only once, and approximately 5.4% lies in the top ten. These same data were also listed under a study on yellow fever vaccine responses in identical twins.

Sample: CD8+ T cells sorted from blood. These receptors were collected from a woman in her late teens or twenties in good health. Each CDR3 is given with its conserved first and last residue. The D gene is left open where the match is weak. Not every row has a clone size; where given, it reads once, few, many or a size class.

TRBV6-5	-	TRBJ2-7	many	CASSYSTTAYYEQYF	TGTGCCAGCAGTTACTCGACAACTGCCTACTACGAGCAGTACTTC
TRBV10-3	-	TRBJ1-1	few	CAISESAGMNTEAFF	TGTGCCATCAGTGAGTCGGCGGGGATGAACACTGAAGCTTTCTTT
TRBV28	TRBD1	TRBJ1-3	many	CASSPIGTGVGDTIYF	TGTGCCAGCAGCCCCATCGGGACAGGGGTGGGAGACACCATATATTTT
TRBV4-2	-	TRBJ2-2	many	CASSQVGRDTGELFF	TGTGCCAGCAGCCAAGTAGGCAGGGACACCGGGGAGCTGTTTTTT
TRBV2	TRBD1	TRBJ2-1	many	CASTEDWTGAYNEQFF	TGTGCCAGCACCGAGGATTGGACAGGGGCGTACAATGAGCAGTTCTTC
TRBV12-3/TRBV12-4	TRBD2	TRBJ2-1	many	CASSGLAGDNEQFF	TGTGCCAGCAGCGGACTAGCGGGGGACAATGAGCAGTTCTTC
TRBV7-6	-	TRBJ2-2	many	CASSFSTGELFF	TGTGCCAGCAGCTTCTCGACCGGGGAGCTGTTTTTT
TRBV20-1	-	TRBJ2-3	-	CSAPGTDTQYF	TGCAGTGCCCCCGGGACAGATACGCAGTATTTT
TRBV25-1	-	TRBJ1-1	few	CASSESALGEAFF	TGTGCCAGCAGTGAATCAGCGTTGGGTGAAGCTTTCTTT
TRBV12-3/TRBV12-4	-	TRBJ2-1	-	CASSLGGINSYNEQFF	TGTGCCAGCAGTTTAGGAGGGATTAACTCCTACAATGAGCAGTTCTTC
TRBV29-1	-	TRBJ1-1	many	CSVGHAGPDTEAFF	TGCAGCGTTGGGCATGCAGGGCCGGACACTGAAGCTTTCTTT
TRBV5-6	TRBD2	TRBJ2-1	-	CASSPPGGSFYNEQFF	TGTGCCAGCAGCCCACCGGGCGGGAGCTTTTACAATGAGCAGTTCTTC
TRBV10-3	TRBD1	TRBJ2-1	many	CAISETGEISIQFF	TGTGCCATCAGCGAGACAGGGGAAATTTCAATCCAGTTCTTC
TRBV7-9	TRBD2	TRBJ2-5	few	CASSPTSGGEETQYF	TGTGCCAGCAGCCCCACATCGGGGGGGGAGGAGACCCAGTACTTC
TRBV5-5	TRBD2	TRBJ2-1	many	CASSRTSGRANEQFF	TGTGCCAGCAGCCGGACTAGCGGGAGGGCCAATGAGCAGTTCTTC
TRBV7-3	-	TRBJ2-1	few	CASSFHGGTNEQFF	TGTGCCAGCAGCTTCCACGGAGGGACCAATGAGCAGTTCTTC
TRBV2	TRBD1	TRBJ1-5	-	CASWTGYGQPQHF	TGTGCCAGCTGGACAGGGTACGGTCAGCCCCAGCATTTT
TRBV18	TRBD2	TRBJ2-1	-	CASSPPGGAYNEQFF	TGTGCCAGCTCACCACCGGGGGGGGCCTACAATGAGCAGTTCTTC
TRBV20-1	TRBD2	TRBJ2-3	-	CSARDIDRTSGRARRSDTQYF	TGCAGTGCTAGAGATATCGACAGGACTAGCGGGAGGGCCCGTAGGTCGGATACGCAGTATTTT
TRBV4-1	-	TRBJ1-1	-	CASSQKTDMNTEAFF	TGCGCCAGCAGCCAGAAAACAGACATGAACACTGAAGCTTTCTTT
TRBV9	-	TRBJ2-3	-	CASSVYNTDTQYF	TGTGCCAGCAGCGTATATAACACAGATACGCAGTATTTT
TRBV3-1	TRBD2	TRBJ2-3	-	CASSQVGTSGKVGDTQYF	TGTGCCAGCAGCCAAGTGGGGACTAGCGGGAAAGTTGGAGATACGCAGTATTTT
TRBV11-2	-	TRBJ1-2	-	CASSLRANYGYTF	TGTGCCAGCAGCTTAAGAGCTAACTATGGCTACACCTTC
TRBV4-1	TRBD1	TRBJ1-6	many	CASSQDRGYNSPLHF	TGCGCCAGCAGCCAAGACAGGGGGTATAATTCACCCCTCCACTTT
TRBV28	-	TRBJ2-7	few	CASSLSLGDLGEQYF	TGTGCCAGCAGTTTATCTTTAGGGGACCTTGGGGAGCAGTACTTC
TRBV7-9	-	TRBJ2-3	many	CASSPASTDTQYF	TGTGCCAGCAGTCCCGCTAGCACAGATACGCAGTATTTT
TRBV29-1	-	TRBJ1-1	few	CSVSRVHTEAFF	TGCAGCGTTAGCAGGGTTCACACTGAAGCTTTCTTT
TRBV2	TRBD1	TRBJ1-6	-	CASSETGVGSPLHF	TGTGCCAGCAGCGAAACAGGGGTGGGGTCACCCCTCCACTTT
TRBV20-1	TRBD2	TRBJ2-1	few	CSAGSGIKNEQFF	TGCAGTGCTGGCAGCGGGATTAAGAATGAGCAGTTCTTC